The 14 T cell receptor beta chains given below trace back to one sample, sequenced in a study of shared clonotypes between healthy human individuals. TCRdb keeps only in-frame clones here, not all; method: immunoSEQ multiplex PCR. The profile shows about 500,000 clones, roughly three quarters of them singletons. Sequencing was done on a sample of PBMCs. These receptors were taken from a middle-aged woman in good health. Some clones in this sample may be carry-over from other donors' samples.

Comment on this clone: A single base is all that separates this from a far larger clone, so a read error is likely. The chain is built from TRBV28 and TRBJ1-6; D gene unclear. The CDR3 consists of 13 residues. CDR1 and CDR2 from the germline V gene are MDHEN and SYDVKM. CDR3 protein: CACSLSRNSPLHF. The DNA for the CDR3 is TGTGCCTGCAGTTTAAGTCGTAATTCACCCCTCCACTTT. Combining the CDR3 with reference TRBV28 and TRBJ1-6 gives the whole variable domain DVKVTQSSRYLVKRTGEKVFLECVQDMDHENMFWYRQDPGLGLRLIYFSYDVKMKEKGDIPEGYSVSREKKERFSLILESASTNQTSMYLCACSLSRNSPLHFGNGTRLTVT.

Only one count was recorded for this clone. The rearrangement joins TRBV7-8 to TRBJ1-2; 9 bases align to TRBD1. Germline CDR1 reads SGHVS; CDR2 reads FQNEAQ. The CDR3 length is 13 residues. The ends lost 5 bases at V and 6 bases at J; junction bases unmatched: 4. CDR3 DNA sequence: TGTGCCAGCAGCGTACGGACAGGGGATGGCTACACCTTC. It is translated as CASSVRTGDGYTF.

This clone occurred a few times. This chain joins TRBV5-1 and TRBJ1-2; D unresolved. There are 11 residues in the CDR3. CDR1 is SGHRS and CDR2 is YFSETQ in the germline V gene. The V end was cut by 7 bases, the J end by 6 bases, with 10 bases between. This CDR3 is CASGRDHGYTF. In DNA form, the CDR3 reads TGCGCCAGCGGAAGGGATCATGGCTACACCTTC. The variable domain in full, completed from reference TRBV5-1 and TRBJ1-2, reads KAGVTQTPRYLIKTRGQQVTLSCSPISGHRSVSWYQQTPGQGLQFLFEYFSETQRNKGNFPGRFSGRQFSNSRSEMNVSTLELGDSALYLCASGRDHGYTFGSGTRLTVV.

This sequence joins TRBV19 and TRBJ1-4; D is perhaps TRBD1 (6 bases). CDR3 size: 17 residues. Trimming removed 7 bases at V and 2 bases at J, with 20 bases between. The germline CDR1 and CDR2 sequences are LNHDA and SQIVND (reference sequence). The CDR3 nucleotides read TGTGCCAGTACCGCGGACAGAGGATTGTGGACTAATGAAAAACTGTTTTTT. Its protein product is CASTADRGLWTNEKLFF.

There are many counts of this clone. The CDR3 protein is CASSYNDVYNEQFF. In DNA, the CDR3 is TGTGCCAGCAGTTACAACGACGTATACAATGAGCAGTTCTTC. The J gene is TRBJ2-1, the V gene TRBV6-6; D not certain. Germline values: CDR1 MNHNY, CDR2 SVGAGI (reference sequence). The ends were cut back, 2 bases at V and 4 bases at J, with 9 bases in the middle. The CDR3 covers 14 residues.

V and J are TRBV7-2 and TRBJ2-1; D is undetermined. V was clipped by 1 base and J by 8 bases, with 9 bases between them. Germline CDR1 reads SGHTA; CDR2 reads FQGNSA. The CDR3 contains 13 residues. CDR3: CASSLVGSDEQFF. CDR3 DNA sequence: TGTGCCAGCAGCTTAGTAGGGTCGGATGAGCAGTTCTTC.

The rearrangement joins TRBV7-6 to TRBJ1-1; D uncertain. The CDR3 is 12 residues long. CDR1 and CDR2 (germline): SGHVS, FNYEAQ. V was pared by 11 bases and J by 0 bases, with 10 bases between. CDR3 sequence (DNA): TGTGCCGTCAGAGACTTGAACACTGAAGCTTTCTTT. It translates to CAVRDLNTEAFF.

This sequence joins TRBV7-9 and TRBJ2-1; D might be TRBD2 (5 bases). This CDR3 region has 14 residues. V lost 6 bases to trimming and J lost 5 bases, with 14 bases between them. CDR1 and CDR2 (germline): SEHNR, FQNEAQ (reference sequence). The DNA of the CDR3 is TGTGCCAGCAGGAGGGCTACTCAAAACAATGAGCAGTTCTTC. Translation gives CASRRATQNNEQFF.

The chain has TRBV15 and TRBJ2-4, with 10 bases aligning to TRBD1. V lost 3 bases and J lost 11; bases outside the gene matches: 7. Germline lookup yields CDR1 LNHNV and CDR2 YYDKDF (reference sequence). The CDR3 has 14 residues. This CDR3 is CATSRDRGGNFQYF. The DNA for the CDR3 is TGTGCCACCAGCAGGGACAGGGGGGGTAATTTTCAGTACTTC. Variable domain in full (rest from reference TRBV15 and TRBJ2-4): DAMVIQNPRYQVTQFGKPVTLSCSQTLNHNVMYWYQQKSSQAPKLLFHYYDKDFNNEADTPDNFQSRRPNTSFCFLDIRSPGLGDTAMYLCATSRDRGGNFQYFGAGTRLSVL.

A word on this clone: This likely reflects a read error, since a far larger clone is one base away. V and J are TRBV7-2 and TRBJ1-1; D is uncertain. The V end lost 0 bases, the J end lost 9 bases, and 11 bases lay between the germline ends. Germline V gene data show CDR1 as SGHTA and CDR2 as FQGNSA. This CDR3 comprises 13 residues. The CDR3 DNA reads TGTGCCAGCAGCTTAGCAGGGAGGACTAAAGCTTTCTTT. Translation gives CASSLAGRTKAFF.

The rearrangement uses TRBV7-2 and TRBJ1-2; TRBD1 matches at 8 bases. Germline CDR1 reads SGHTA; CDR2 reads FQGNSA. The J segment lost 8 bases and the V segment lost 6 bases, leaving 8 bases of the junction unmatched. There are 13 residues in the CDR3. The chain's CDR3 is CASSSQGARGYTF. DNA for the CDR3: TGTGCCAGCAGTTCTCAGGGGGCGCGGGGCTACACCTTC. Complete variable domain (other parts from reference TRBV7-2 and TRBJ1-2): GAGVSQSPSNKVTEKGKDVELRCDPISGHTALYWYRQSLGQGLEFLIYFQGNSAPDKSGLPSDRFSAERTGGSVSTLTIQRTQQEDSAVYLCASSSQGARGYTFGSGTRLTVV.

J is TRBJ1-2 and V is TRBV15; possibly TRBD1 for D (5 bases). The V gene's germline CDR1 is LNHNV and CDR2 YYDKDF (reference sequence). V was cut by 5 bases and J by 6 bases, with 13 bases left in between. This CDR3 spans 13 amino acids. CDR3 residues: CATSPPPQDGYTF. In DNA, the CDR3 is TGTGCCACCAGCCCCCCCCCACAGGATGGCTACACCTTC.

V is TRBV27 and J is TRBJ2-3; unclear D gene. CDR3 size: 17 residues. Germline V gives CDR1 MNHEY, CDR2 SMNVEV (reference sequence). Trimming left V 4 bases short and J 4 bases short, with 21 bases between. The CDR3, as DNA: TGTGCCAGCAGTTCCAGTAGACCCAGAACGAGAGCAGATACGCAGTATTTT. The encoded protein is CASSSSRPRTRADTQYF.

The rearrangement uses TRBV7-8 and TRBJ1-1, with D perhaps matching TRBD1 (5 bases). V gave up 4 bases and J gave up 3 bases, with 18 bases separating them. The germline V gene encodes CDR1 SGHVS and CDR2 FQNEAQ. The CDR3 is 16 residues long. The CDR3 DNA reads TGTGCCAGCAGCTCGTTGGGGGTCGGGGTGGACACTGAAGCTTTCTTT. This sequence encodes CASSSLGVGVDTEAFF. Variable domain in full (rest from reference TRBV7-8 and TRBJ1-1): GAGVSQSPRYKVAKRGQDVALRCDPISGHVSLFWYQQALGQGPEFLTYFQNEAQLDKSGLPSDRFFAERPEGSVSTLKIQRTQQEDSAVYLCASSSLGVGVDTEAFFGQGTRLTVV.